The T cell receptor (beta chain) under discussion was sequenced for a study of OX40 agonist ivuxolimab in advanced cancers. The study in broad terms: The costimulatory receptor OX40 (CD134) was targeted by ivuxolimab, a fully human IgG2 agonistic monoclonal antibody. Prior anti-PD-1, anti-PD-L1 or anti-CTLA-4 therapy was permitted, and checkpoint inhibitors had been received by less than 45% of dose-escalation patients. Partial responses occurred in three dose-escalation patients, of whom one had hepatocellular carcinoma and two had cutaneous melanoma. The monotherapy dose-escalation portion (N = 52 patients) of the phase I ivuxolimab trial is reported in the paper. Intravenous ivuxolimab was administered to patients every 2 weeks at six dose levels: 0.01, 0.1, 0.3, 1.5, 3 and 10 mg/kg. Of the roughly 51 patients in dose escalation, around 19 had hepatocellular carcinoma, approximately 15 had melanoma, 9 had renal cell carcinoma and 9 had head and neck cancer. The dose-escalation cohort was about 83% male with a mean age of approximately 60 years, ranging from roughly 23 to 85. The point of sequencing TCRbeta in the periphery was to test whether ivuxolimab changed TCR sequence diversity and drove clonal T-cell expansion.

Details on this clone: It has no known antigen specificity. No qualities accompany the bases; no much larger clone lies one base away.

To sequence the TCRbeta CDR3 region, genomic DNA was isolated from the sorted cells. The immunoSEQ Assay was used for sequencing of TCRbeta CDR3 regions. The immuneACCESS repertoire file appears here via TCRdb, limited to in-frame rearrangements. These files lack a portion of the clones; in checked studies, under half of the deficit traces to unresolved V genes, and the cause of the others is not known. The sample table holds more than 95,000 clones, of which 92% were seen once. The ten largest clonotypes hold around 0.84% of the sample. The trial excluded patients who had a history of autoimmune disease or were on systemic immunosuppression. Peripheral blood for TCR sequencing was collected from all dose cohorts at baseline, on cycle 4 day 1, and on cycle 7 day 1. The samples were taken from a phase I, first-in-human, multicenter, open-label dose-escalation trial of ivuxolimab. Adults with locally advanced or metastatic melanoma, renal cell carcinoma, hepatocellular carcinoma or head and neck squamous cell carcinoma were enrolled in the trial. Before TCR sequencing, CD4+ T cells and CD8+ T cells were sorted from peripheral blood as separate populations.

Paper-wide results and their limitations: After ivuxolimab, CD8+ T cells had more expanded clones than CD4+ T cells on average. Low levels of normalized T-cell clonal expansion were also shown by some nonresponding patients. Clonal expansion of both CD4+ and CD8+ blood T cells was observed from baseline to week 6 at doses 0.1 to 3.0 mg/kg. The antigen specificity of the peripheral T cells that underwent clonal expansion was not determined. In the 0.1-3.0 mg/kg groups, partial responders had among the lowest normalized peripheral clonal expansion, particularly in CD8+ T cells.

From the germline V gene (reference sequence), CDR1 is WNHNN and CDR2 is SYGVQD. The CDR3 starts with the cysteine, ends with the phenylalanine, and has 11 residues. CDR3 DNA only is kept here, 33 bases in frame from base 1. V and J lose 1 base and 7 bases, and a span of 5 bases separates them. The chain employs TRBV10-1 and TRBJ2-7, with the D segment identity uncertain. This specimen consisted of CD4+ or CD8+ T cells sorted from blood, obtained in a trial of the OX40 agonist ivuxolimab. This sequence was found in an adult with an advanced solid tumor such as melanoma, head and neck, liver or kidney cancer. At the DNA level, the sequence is TGCGCCAGCAGTGAGTTTGAGGAGCAGTACTTC. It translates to CASSEFEEQYF.